Shown below are 9 T cell receptor beta chains from a single sample sequenced in a study of CD8 T cells in Susac syndrome. Reverse transcription of roughly 0.45 to 1 ug RNA used random hexamers. TCRdb re-called the immunoSEQ multiplex PCR reads through MiXCR, storing one row per CDR3 protein. Of around 140,000 distinct CDR3 sequences in the sample, roughly 95% were seen once. Specimen: CD4+ T cells from PBMCs. These TCRs come from a human donor in good health.

The chain combines TRBV19 with TRBJ2-7; weak D call: TRBD2 (6 bases). Germline lookup yields CDR1 LNHDA and CDR2 SQIVND (reference sequence). The germline V and J ends were trimmed by 9 bases and 4 bases, with 19 bases remaining between them. This CDR3 spans 14 amino acids. CDR3 loop: CASNDGRWGYEQYF. In nucleotides, the CDR3 is TGTGCCAGCAATGATGGGAGGTGGGGTTACGAGCAGTACTTC.

The chain uses TRBV3-1 and TRBJ1-2, with a possible D match to TRBD1 (5 bases). This CDR3 spans 12 amino acids. Between the trimmed V and J ends, which lost 0 bases and 14 bases, there was a span of 13 bases. Germline-derived CDR1 and CDR2 are LGHDT and YNNKEL (reference sequence). The chain's CDR3 is CASSQDSQGNTF. The CDR3 DNA reads TGTGCCAGCAGCCAAGATTCGCAGGGAAATACCTTC.

The chain joins TRBV24-1 to TRBJ2-1, with TRBD2 matching over 8 bases. The CDR3 is 16 residues long. Germline trimming cut 3 bases from V and 2 bases from J; bases unmatched to any gene: 5. CDR1 and CDR2 from the germline V gene are KGHDR and SFDVKD. The CDR3 sequence: CATSDASGSTYNEQFF. The CDR3 DNA follows: TGTGCCACCAGTGATGCCAGCGGGAGTACCTACAATGAGCAGTTCTTC.

This sequence joins TRBV7-6 and TRBJ2-2, with 7 nucleotides matching TRBD2. The CDR3 sequence is 15 residues long. Trimming cost V 4 bases and J 6 bases; bases outside gene matches: 8. Per germline, CDR1 SGHVS and CDR2 FNYEAQ. CDR3 DNA sequence: TGTGCCAGCAGCTCTCGTGGACTAGGGTCCGGGGAGCTGTTTTTT. Translating it yields CASSSRGLGSGELFF.

The chain combines TRBV20-1 with TRBJ2-1; maybe TRBD2 (5 bases). The CDR3 totals 12 residues. V gave up 3 bases and J gave up 9 bases, with 12 bases separating them. Germline CDR1 and CDR2: DFQATT and SNEGSKA (reference sequence). The DNA of the CDR3 is TGCAGTGCTAGGGGTCTAGAGGGTGAGCAGTTCTTC. As protein: CSARGLEGEQFF.

The rearrangement joins TRBV18 to TRBJ2-3, with 9 bases aligning to TRBD1. V lost 3 bases to trimming and J lost 0 bases; unmatched junction nucleotides: 4. The CDR3 runs to 16 residues. Germline-derived CDR1 and CDR2 are KGHSH and LQKENI. CDR3 in DNA: TGTGCCAGCTCACCTTTAGGACAGGGGAGCACAGATACGCAGTATTTT. Encoded protein: CASSPLGQGSTDTQYF.

A word on this clonotype: The junction departs from the called germline gene at one end, perhaps through a read error. The V call is TRBV30, the J call TRBJ1-2, with a possible D match to TRBD1 (5 bases). CDR1 and CDR2 (germline): GTSNPN, SVGIG (reference sequence). This CDR3 spans 13 amino acids. This CDR3 reads CAWSVLRGSGYTF. In DNA form, the CDR3 reads TGTGCCTGGAGTGTACTACGGGGGAGTGGCTACACTTTC. The full variable domain, in which reference TRBV30 and TRBJ1-2 provide the parts outside the CDR3, is SQTIHQWPATLVQPVGSPLSLECTVEGTSNPNLYWYRQAAGRGLQLLFYSVGIGQISSEVPQNLSASRPQDRQFILSSKKLLLSDSGFYLCAWSVLRGSGYTFGSGTRLTVV.

The chain couples TRBV20-1 to TRBJ1-5, with D possibly matching TRBD1 (5 bases). Germline V gene data show CDR1 as DFQATT and CDR2 as SNEGSKA (reference sequence). CDR3 length: 12 residues. V lost 7 bases to trimming and J lost 3 bases, with 10 bases between them. This chain's CDR3 is CSGGGFNQPQHF. The CDR3 coding sequence is TGCAGTGGTGGGGGGTTCAATCAGCCCCAGCATTTT.

J is TRBJ2-3 and V is TRBV7-9, with 10 bases matching TRBD1. The CDR3 consists of 17 residues. Unmatched junction bases numbered 10, after V lost 5 bases and J lost 2 bases. CDR1 is SEHNR and CDR2 is FQNEAQ in the germline V gene (reference sequence). CDR3 amino acids: CASSDTGTGAFTDTQYF. CDR3 sequence (DNA): TGTGCCAGCAGCGATACCGGGACAGGGGCGTTCACAGATACGCAGTATTTT. The full variable domain, in which reference TRBV7-9 and TRBJ2-3 provide the parts outside the CDR3, is DTGVSQNPRHKITKRGQNVTFRCDPISEHNRLYWYRQTLGQGPEFLTYFQNEAQLEKSRLLSDRFSAERPKGSFSTLEIQRTEQGDSAMYLCASSDTGTGAFTDTQYFGPGTRLTVL.